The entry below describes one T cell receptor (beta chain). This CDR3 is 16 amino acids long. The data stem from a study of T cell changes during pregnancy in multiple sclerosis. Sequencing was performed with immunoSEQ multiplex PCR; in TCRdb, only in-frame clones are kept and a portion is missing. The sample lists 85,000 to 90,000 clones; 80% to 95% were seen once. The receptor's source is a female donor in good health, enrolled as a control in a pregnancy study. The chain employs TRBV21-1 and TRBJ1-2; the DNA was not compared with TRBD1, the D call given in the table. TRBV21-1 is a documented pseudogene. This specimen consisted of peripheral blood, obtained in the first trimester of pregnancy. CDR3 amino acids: CASSKSCRDRAGGYTF. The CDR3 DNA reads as TGTGCCAGCAGCAAAAGTTGTCGGGACAGGGCTGGTGGCTACACCTTC.